The 19 T cell receptor beta chains below were found in one sample sequenced in a study of shared clonotypes between healthy human individuals. Measured with immunoSEQ multiplex PCR; TCRdb has only the in-frame clones, and not every one. There are hundreds of thousands of clones in the sample; around 78% occur only once, and 1.5% to 2% lies in the top ten. The sample was memory CD4+ T cells sorted from blood. Subset indicated: CD45RA-negative fraction. These receptors were collected from a woman under 40 in good health.

V gene TRBV9 combines with J gene TRBJ2-3; TRBD2 matches at 7 bases. The V gene's germline CDR1 is SGDLS and CDR2 YYNGEE. The length of the CDR3 is 16 residues. Trimming at V came to 1 base and at J to 5 bases, leaving 10 bases not matched to a gene. The CDR3 region has the DNA TGTGCCAGCAGCGTACCGACTAGCCAGGAGGGAGATACGCAGTATTTT. It translates to CASSVPTSQEGDTQYF. The entire variable domain, with the rest obtained from reference TRBV9 and TRBJ2-3, is as follows: DSGVTQTPKHLITATGQRVTLRCSPRSGDLSVYWYQQSLDQGLQFLIQYYNGEERAKGNILERFSAQQFPDLHSELNLSSLELGDSALYFCASSVPTSQEGDTQYFGPGTRLTVL.

CDR3 sequence reads: CASSLGSYDSREQFF. The CDR3, as DNA: TGTGCCAGCAGTTTAGGGTCGTATGATTCTCGTGAGCAGTTCTTC. The chain joins TRBV28 to TRBJ2-1; no clear D gene. Germline V gene lookup returns CDR1 MDHEN and CDR2 SYDVKM. With 2 bases removed from V and 9 bases from J, the gap between germline ends came to 17 bases. This CDR3 spans 15 amino acids.

This chain connects TRBV6-5 to TRBJ2-7; 11 bases are shared with TRBD2. The CDR3 covers 15 residues. Germline-derived CDR1 and CDR2 are MNHEY and SVGAGI. The V segment lost 1 base and the J segment 3 bases; nucleotides outside the gene matches: 2. The CDR3 reads CASSYLGLAGYEQYF. CDR3 nucleotides: TGTGCCAGCAGTTACTTAGGACTAGCGGGCTACGAGCAGTACTTC.

The gene calls are TRBV29-1 and TRBJ2-2, with 10 bases that match TRBD2. CDR3 length: 15 residues. The germline gives CDR1 SQVTM, CDR2 ANQGSEA. Trimming at V came to 7 bases and at J to 5 bases, leaving 10 bases not matched to a gene. For the CDR3, the DNA is TGCAGCGCTGCTAGCGGGAGCGGAGGAACCGGGGAGCTGTTTTTT. Residues: CSAASGSGGTGELFF.

The chain is built from TRBV28 and TRBJ1-2; 7 bases are a match to TRBD1. The CDR3 spans 13 residues. CDR1 MDHEN and CDR2 SYDVKM come from the germline V gene. V was pared by 4 bases and J by 5 bases, with 4 bases of the junction left unmatched. The CDR3 bases are TGTGCCAGCAGTTCCGGACAGGTATATGGCTACACCTTC. As protein: CASSSGQVYGYTF.

V gene TRBV7-2 combines with J gene TRBJ1-1, with 10 bases lining up with TRBD1. The length of the CDR3 is 16 residues. V was clipped by 5 bases and J by 11 bases; unmatched bases: 17. From germline, CDR1 is SGHTA and CDR2 FQGNSA. CDR3 DNA sequence: TGTGCCAGCAGCCGCGGACCAGACAGGGGGCTCTTCGTGGCTTTCTTT. Encoded protein: CASSRGPDRGLFVAFF.

In its sample, this clone was seen once. This chain connects TRBV7-3 to TRBJ2-3; 8 nucleotides agree with TRBD1. J was trimmed by 2 bases and V by 8 bases; bases with no gene match: 3. Germline V gene sequence: CDR1 SGHTA, CDR2 FQGTGA. CDR3 length: 13 residues. The CDR3 DNA sequence: TGTGCCAGCGGGACAGGAAACACAGATACGCAGTATTTT. Residues: CASGTGNTDTQYF.

This sequence joins TRBV30 and TRBJ2-1; no reliable D call. The CDR3 runs 14 residues. The V end was cut by 0 bases, the J end by 5 bases, with 11 bases between. Germline lookup yields CDR1 GTSNPN and CDR2 SVGIG (reference sequence). The CDR3 region is CAWSVRVMHNEQFF. Written as DNA, the CDR3 is TGTGCCTGGAGTGTAAGGGTTATGCACAATGAGCAGTTCTTC.

This chain links TRBV5-1 with TRBJ2-2; D uncertain. Germline loops: CDR1 SGHRS, CDR2 YFSETQ. V gave up 7 bases and J gave up 2 bases, with 9 bases separating them. The CDR3 consists of 13 residues. As DNA, the CDR3 is TGCGCCAGCGGCCGGGCCAACACCGGGGAGCTGTTTTTT. It encodes CASGRANTGELFF.

The chain joins TRBV28 to TRBJ2-2, with TRBD1 matching over 8 bases. Per the germline V gene, CDR1 is MDHEN and CDR2 is SYDVKM. CDR3 length: 16 amino acids. The V segment lost 3 bases and the J segment 7 bases; nucleotides outside the gene matches: 10. Here the CDR3 DNA reads TGTGCCAGCAGTTTTGGGCAGGGGGCAACTTTCGGGGAGCTGTTTTTT. It encodes CASSFGQGATFGELFF.

J is TRBJ1-5 and V is TRBV2; D is unresolved. Germline lookup yields CDR1 SNHLY and CDR2 FYNNEI. The CDR3 sequence is 16 residues long. V lost 4 bases and J 5 bases, leaving 18 bases between the germline ends. The CDR3 DNA is TGTGCCAGCAGTGCGGCAGTCCAAGGGTTAGATCAGCCCCAGCATTTT. Translated: CASSAAVQGLDQPQHF.

The V call is TRBV28, the J call TRBJ2-7, with a tentative D call TRBD2 (6 bases). Germline-derived CDR1 and CDR2 are MDHEN and SYDVKM. This CDR3 is built from 14 residues. The germline V and J ends were trimmed by 5 bases and 0 bases, with 11 bases remaining between them. For the CDR3, the DNA is TGTGCCAGCAGTCCCCCGGACTACTCCTACGAGCAGTACTTC. Protein: CASSPPDYSYEQYF. Drawing the rest from reference TRBV28 and TRBJ2-7, the complete variable domain is DVKVTQSSRYLVKRTGEKVFLECVQDMDHENMFWYRQDPGLGLRLIYFSYDVKMKEKGDIPEGYSVSREKKERFSLILESASTNQTSMYLCASSPPDYSYEQYFGPGTRLTVT.

The chain is built from TRBV6-5 and TRBJ2-3; 9 bases fit TRBD2. Losses at the gene ends were 7 bases for V and 2 bases for J; bases not matched to a gene: 4. The CDR3 spans 14 residues. Germline V gene data show CDR1 as MNHEY and CDR2 as SVGAGI. CDR3: CASKASGNTDTQYF. The CDR3 DNA sequence: TGTGCCAGCAAGGCTAGCGGGAACACAGATACGCAGTATTTT.

This rearrangement joins TRBV9 to TRBJ2-5; TRBD2 matches at 9 bases. Trimming took 0 bases from V and 7 from J; bases not matched to a gene: 1. Germline V gene lookup returns CDR1 SGDLS and CDR2 YYNGEE. The CDR3 extends over 13 amino acids. The CDR3 sequence: CASSVVLAGTQYF. The CDR3, as DNA: TGTGCCAGCAGCGTAGTACTAGCGGGGACCCAGTACTTC.

The gene calls are TRBV4-1 and TRBJ2-3; no reliable D call. V lost 1 base, J lost 2 bases, and 7 bases lay in between. This CDR3 comprises 14 residues. Germline assignment: CDR1 MGHRA and CDR2 YSYEKL. CDR3 sequence: CASSQAPATDTQYF. CDR3 DNA: TGCGCCAGCAGCCAAGCCCCTGCCACAGATACGCAGTATTTT.

The rearrangement uses TRBV5-1 and TRBJ2-1, with a weak D call TRBD1 (5 bases). Germline loops: CDR1 SGHRS, CDR2 YFSETQ. V lost 4 bases and J lost 2, with 13 bases in between. This CDR3 is built from 15 residues. Here the CDR3 reads CASSQDTGAYNEQFF. Written as DNA, the CDR3 is TGCGCCAGCAGCCAGGACACTGGCGCCTACAATGAGCAGTTCTTC.

The chain recombines TRBV9 with TRBJ2-7; D gene ambiguous. The ends were cut back, 0 bases at V and 4 bases at J, with 11 bases in the middle. Germline loops: CDR1 SGDLS, CDR2 YYNGEE. The CDR3 contains 14 residues. CDR3 region: CASSVGPSQYEQYF. Here the CDR3 DNA reads TGTGCCAGCAGCGTAGGCCCATCTCAGTACGAGCAGTACTTC.

Only one count was recorded for this clone. The rearrangement uses TRBV6-5 and TRBJ2-2; D remains unclear. This CDR3 is built from 14 residues. Germline V CDR1 and CDR2: MNHEY, SVGAGI. Trimming left V 6 bases short and J 8 bases short, with 16 bases between. The CDR3 DNA sequence: TGTGCCAGCAGCTTCGGGCCCACTGGGGGGGAGCTGTTTTTT. The encoded protein is CASSFGPTGGELFF.

The V call is TRBV5-1, the J call TRBJ2-3; D assignment may be TRBD1 or TRBD2 (5 bases each). Germline V gene data show CDR1 as SGHRS and CDR2 as YFSETQ. The CDR3 totals 15 residues. Between the trimmed V and J ends, which lost 5 bases and 1 base, there was a span of 14 bases. Here the CDR3 reads CASRSTSGRTDTQYF. CDR3 nucleotide sequence: TGCGCCAGCAGAAGCACCTCGGGGCGCACAGATACGCAGTATTTT.